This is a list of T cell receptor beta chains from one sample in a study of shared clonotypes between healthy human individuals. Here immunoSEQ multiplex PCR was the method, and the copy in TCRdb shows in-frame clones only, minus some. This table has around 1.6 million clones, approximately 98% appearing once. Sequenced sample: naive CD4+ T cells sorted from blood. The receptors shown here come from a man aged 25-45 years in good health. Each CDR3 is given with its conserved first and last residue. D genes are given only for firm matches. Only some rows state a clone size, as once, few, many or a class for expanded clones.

CASNSLSGRLNEQYF,TGCGCCAGCAATTCCCTTAGCGGGAGATTGAACGAGCAGTACTTC,TRBJ2-7,TRBD2,TRBV5-1,once
CASRGTQGAGNEQFF,TGTGCCAGCAGGGGTACACAGGGGGCGGGAAATGAGCAGTTCTTC,TRBJ2-1,TRBD1,TRBV28,.
CSVEESGHQNTEAFF,TGCAGCGTTGAAGAGTCGGGACACCAGAACACTGAAGCTTTCTTT,TRBJ1-1,.,TRBV29-1,.
CASSLAGARTDTQYF,TGCGCCAGCAGCTTGGCGGGAGCCCGCACAGATACGCAGTATTTT,TRBJ2-3,.,TRBV5-1,.
CASDSGNSYNEQFF,TGTGCCAGCGATTCCGGGAACTCCTACAATGAGCAGTTCTTC,TRBJ2-1,.,TRBV28,.
CSVGNTEAFF,TGCAGCGTTGGTAACACTGAAGCTTTCTTT,TRBJ1-1,.,TRBV29-1,.
CASSLYIRDGGETQYF,TGTGCCAGCAGCCTATATATTCGAGACGGGGGAGAGACCCAGTACTTC,TRBJ2-5,.,TRBV11-2,.
CASSNPAGVNEQFF,TGTGCCAGCAGTAACCCCGCAGGGGTCAATGAGCAGTTCTTC,TRBJ2-1,.,TRBV6-6,.
CASSQMGGGTDTQYF,TGCGCCAGCAGCCAGATGGGGGGGGGCACAGATACGCAGTATTTT,TRBJ2-3,TRBD2,TRBV4-3,.
CASSRGEFASYEQYF,TGCGCCAGCAGCAGAGGGGAATTTGCCTCCTACGAGCAGTACTTC,TRBJ2-7,.,TRBV5-1,.
CASSLSSGRRNEQFF,TGTGCCAGCAGCTTGTCTAGCGGGAGGAGAAATGAGCAGTTCTTC,TRBJ2-1,TRBD2,TRBV5-4,.
CASSSKQGAWTEAFF,TGTGCCAGCAGCTCGAAACAGGGGGCTTGGACTGAAGCTTTCTTT,TRBJ1-1,TRBD1,TRBV5-4,.
CAWSRGVSPMNTEAFF,TGTGCCTGGAGCAGGGGGGTTTCCCCCATGAACACTGAAGCTTTCTTT,TRBJ1-1,TRBD1,TRBV30,once
CASSLAVGRPNEQFF,TGTGCCAGCAGCTTAGCTGTCGGGAGACCCAATGAGCAGTTCTTC,TRBJ2-1,.,TRBV11-3,.
CASNYAAGGSTDTQYF,TGTGCCAGCAATTATGCTGCGGGAGGAAGCACAGATACGCAGTATTTT,TRBJ2-3,TRBD2,TRBV28,.
CASSLTPRPSGGGQDTQYF,TGTGCCAGCAGCTTAACCCCGCGACCCAGCGGTGGGGGGCAAGATACGCAGTATTTT,TRBJ2-3,.,TRBV7-3,.
CAWSEAGELFF,TGTGCCTGGAGCGAAGCCGGGGAGCTGTTTTTT,TRBJ2-2,.,TRBV30,.
CASSLAVAGAGLNGNTIYF,TGTGCCAGCAGCTTAGCAGTAGCCGGGGCAGGGTTGAATGGAAACACCATATATTTT,TRBJ1-3,.,TRBV7-6,.
CSESGLAGADEQFF,TGCAGCGAGTCGGGACTAGCGGGAGCGGATGAGCAGTTCTTC,TRBJ2-1,TRBD2,TRBV29-1,.
CASSWGLAGGEPYNEQFF,TGCGCCAGCAGCTGGGGCCTAGCGGGAGGGGAACCCTACAATGAGCAGTTCTTC,TRBJ2-1,TRBD2,TRBV5-1,.
CASSPIRDQPQHF,TGTGCCAGCAGTCCGATACGGGATCAGCCCCAGCATTTT,TRBJ1-5,.,TRBV11-2,.
CASSLTHGEQYF,TGTGCCAGCAGCTTAACCCACGGAGAGCAGTACTTC,TRBJ2-7,.,TRBV7-9,once
CASSVAEGEAFF,TGTGCCAGCAGCGTAGCTGAGGGTGAAGCTTTCTTT,TRBJ1-1,.,TRBV9,.